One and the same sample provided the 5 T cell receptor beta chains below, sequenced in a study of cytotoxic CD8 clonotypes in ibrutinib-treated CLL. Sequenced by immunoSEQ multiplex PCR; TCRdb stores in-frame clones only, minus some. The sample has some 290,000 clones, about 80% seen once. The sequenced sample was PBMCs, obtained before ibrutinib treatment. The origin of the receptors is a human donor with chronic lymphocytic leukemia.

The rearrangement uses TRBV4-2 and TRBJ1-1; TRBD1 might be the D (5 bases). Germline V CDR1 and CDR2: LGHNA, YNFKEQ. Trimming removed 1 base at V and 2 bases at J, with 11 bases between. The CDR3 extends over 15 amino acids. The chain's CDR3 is CASSQGTSGNTEAFF. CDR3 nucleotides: TGTGCCAGCAGCCAAGGGACAAGCGGCAACACTGAAGCTTTCTTT.

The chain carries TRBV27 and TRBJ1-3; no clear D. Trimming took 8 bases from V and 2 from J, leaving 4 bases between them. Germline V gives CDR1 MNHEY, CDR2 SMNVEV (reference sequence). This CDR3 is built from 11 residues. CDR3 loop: CASGAGNTIYF. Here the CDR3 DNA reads TGTGCCAGCGGGGCTGGAAACACCATATATTTT.

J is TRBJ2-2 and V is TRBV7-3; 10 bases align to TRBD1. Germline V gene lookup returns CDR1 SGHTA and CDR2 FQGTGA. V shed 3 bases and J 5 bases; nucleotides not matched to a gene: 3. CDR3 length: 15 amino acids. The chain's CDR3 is CASSFDRGQTGELFF. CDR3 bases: TGTGCCAGCAGCTTCGACAGGGGGCAAACCGGGGAGCTGTTTTTT.

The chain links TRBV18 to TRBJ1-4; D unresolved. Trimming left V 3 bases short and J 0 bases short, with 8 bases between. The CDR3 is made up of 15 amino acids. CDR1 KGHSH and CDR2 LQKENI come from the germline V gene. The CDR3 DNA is TGTGCCAGCTCACCCAGAAAAGCAACTAATGAAAAACTGTTTTTT. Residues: CASSPRKATNEKLFF.

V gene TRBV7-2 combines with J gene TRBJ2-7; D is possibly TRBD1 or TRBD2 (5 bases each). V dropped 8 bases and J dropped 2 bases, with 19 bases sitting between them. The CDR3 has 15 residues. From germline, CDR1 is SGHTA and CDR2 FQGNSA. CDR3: CASATNRDGPYEQYF. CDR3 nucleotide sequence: TGTGCCAGCGCCACCAACCGGGACGGACCCTACGAGCAGTACTTC.